This T cell receptor (beta chain) emerged from a study of shared clonotypes between healthy human individuals. Naive CD8 cells lacked CD45RO, underwent positive selection for CCR7 and left out terminally differentiated effector memory CD45RA+ cells. The donors were adults (healthy and HIV-negative) with no recent acute infections or vaccinations. Study-level points and caveats: A handful of donors showed sharing of roughly 5% of naive CD4 clonotypes. Generally, naive subsets came out with larger estimated richness than memory subsets.

Repertoires were generated with immunoSEQ multiplex PCR, while TCRdb's copy carries only in-frame clones and drops some. This table has approximately 2,200,000 clones, under 95% appearing once. CDR1 MNHEY and CDR2 SMNVEV come from the germline V gene (reference sequence). The CDR3 consists of 15 residues. With 4 bases removed from V and 2 bases from J, the gap between germline ends came to 15 bases. A remark on this clone: Its matching antigen is unknown.

The chain uses TRBV27 and TRBJ2-7, with D perhaps matching TRBD1 or TRBD2 (5 bases each). Sequenced sample: naive CD8+ T cells from PBMCs. This TCR came from a young man in good health. Some clones in this sample may be carry-over from other donors' samples. The CDR3: CASSSLRDGAYEQYF. CDR3 nucleotide sequence: TGTGCCAGCAGTTCACTCCGGGACGGCGCCTACGAGCAGTACTTC.